These 23 T cell receptor beta chains were all obtained from the same sample, sequenced in a study of early T cells in non-severe SARS-CoV-2 infection. TCRdb ran MiXCR on the 5' RACE reads and lists one entry per CDR3 protein. The sample includes around 94,000 distinct CDR3 sequences, roughly 13% of them seen just once. The sample taken for sequencing was whole blood. These receptor sequences come from an adult who was a healthcare worker with PCR-confirmed SARS-CoV-2 infection or an uninfected control (not recorded which).

The chain joins TRBV7-9 to TRBJ1-1; 10 bases are a match to TRBD1. CDR1 SEHNR and CDR2 FQNEAQ come from the germline V gene (reference sequence). Trimming at V came to 5 bases and at J to 3 bases, leaving 9 bases not matched to a gene. The CDR3 contains 16 residues. CDR3 DNA: TGTGCCAGCAGCCACGGACAGGGGGTCGGGGACACTGAAGCTTTCTTT. It specifies CASSHGQGVGDTEAFF.

V gene TRBV29-1 combines with J gene TRBJ2-1; 9 positions agree with TRBD2. The ends lost 4 bases at V and 12 bases at J; junction bases unmatched: 7. This CDR3 is built from 12 residues. The germline gives CDR1 SQVTM, CDR2 ANQGSEA. CDR3 region: CSVAFLAGVQFF. CDR3 nucleotide sequence: TGCAGCGTTGCCTTCTTAGCGGGAGTGCAGTTCTTC.

This chain connects TRBV6-2 or TRBV6-3 to TRBJ1-1; D is unclear. The CDR3 is 14 amino acids. Trimming stripped 0 bases from V and 6 bases from J, with 11 bases between. Germline V gene sequence: CDR1 MNHEY, CDR2 SVGEGT. The CDR3 loop reads CASSYSIRDPEAFF. The CDR3 DNA is TGTGCCAGCAGTTACTCGATAAGGGATCCTGAAGCTTTCTTT.

Only a few counts were recorded for this clonotype. The gene calls are TRBV9 and TRBJ1-6, with D hard to call. Germline-derived CDR1 and CDR2 are SGDLS and YYNGEE. CDR3 size: 12 residues. Trimming removed 4 bases from V and 8 bases from J, with 7 bases in between. The CDR3 DNA reads TGTGCCAGCAGCAGCGGGGATTCACCCCTCCACTTT. This encodes CASSSGDSPLHF.

This clonotype has at least ten counts. The chain carries TRBV7-3 and TRBJ2-7; D is possibly TRBD1 or TRBD2 (5 bases each). CDR3 size: 15 residues. V dropped 4 bases and J dropped 2 bases, with 15 bases sitting between them. Germline V gene lookup returns CDR1 SGHTA and CDR2 FQGTGA. Written as DNA, the CDR3 is TGTGCCAGCAGCTCTCGGGACGTAGGCCCCTACGAGCAGTACTTC. Its protein is CASSSRDVGPYEQYF.

This clonotype was seen more than once but under ten times. This chain connects TRBV12-5 to TRBJ2-5, with TRBD2 matching 11 bases. Germline loops: CDR1 LGHNT, CDR2 FRNRAP. With 6 bases clipped from V and 5 bases from J, the junction kept 5 bases outside the gene matches. This CDR3 is built from 14 residues. As DNA, the CDR3 is TGTGCTAGTGGGTCCGGGACTAGCGGTGAGACCCAGTACTTC. It translates to CASGSGTSGETQYF.

This clonotype was recorded many times. The J gene is TRBJ1-4, the V gene TRBV20-1; the D gene is possibly TRBD1 (6 bases). V was clipped by 5 bases and J by 10 bases, with 23 bases between them. From germline, CDR1 is DFQATT and CDR2 SNEGSKA (reference sequence). CDR3 length: 15 residues. CDR3 loop: CSAVSYREAVGKLFF. As DNA, the CDR3 is TGCAGTGCTGTATCTTACAGGGAGGCGGTGGGAAAACTGTTTTTT.

V is TRBV27 and J is TRBJ2-1, with D perhaps matching TRBD2 (6 bases). Germline assignment: CDR1 MNHEY and CDR2 SMNVEV (reference sequence). CDR3 size: 11 residues. V lost 6 bases to trimming and J lost 6 bases, with 6 bases between them. CDR3 nucleotides: TGTGCCAGCAGCGGGGGCAATGAGCAGTTCTTC. Translating gives CASSGGNEQFF.

CDR3 amino acids: CSANRGHSKNIQYF. DNA of the CDR3: TGCAGTGCGAACAGGGGCCATTCCAAAAACATTCAGTACTTC. The chain links TRBV20-1 to TRBJ2-4; TRBD1 matches at 7 bases. CDR3 length equals 14 residues. Germline V lookup: CDR1 DFQATT, CDR2 SNEGSKA (reference sequence). After removal of 6 bases from V and 2 bases from J, the junction contained 7 bases not matched to a gene.

Many counts were recorded for this clonotype. The rearrangement uses TRBV11-2 and TRBJ1-5; 7 bases match TRBD1. V gave up 5 bases and J gave up 6 bases; unmatched junction bases: 4. The CDR3 spans 13 residues. Germline V lookup: CDR1 SGHAT, CDR2 FQNNGV. The CDR3 loop is CASSQGGVQPQHF. CDR3 DNA: TGTGCCAGCAGCCAAGGGGGCGTTCAGCCCCAGCATTTT.

This clonotype was recorded many times. CDR3 nucleotides: TGTGCCAGCAGCCATGGGGGCGGGAGTGAGCAGTTCTTC. Its translation is CASSHGGGSEQFF. The chain is built from TRBV3-1 and TRBJ2-1; D might be TRBD2 (7 bases). The V end lost 3 bases, the J end lost 9 bases, and 12 bases lay between the germline ends. The CDR3 loop spans 13 amino acids. The V gene's germline CDR1 is LGHDT and CDR2 YNNKEL (reference sequence).

This chain uses TRBV14 with TRBJ1-2; D ambiguous. CDR1 and CDR2 from the germline V gene are SGHDN and FVKESK. Trimming took off 0 bases at V and 7 bases at J, with 15 bases between the two ends. This CDR3 has 15 amino acids. In nucleotides, the CDR3 is TGTGCCAGCAGCCAAGATCGAGTGCAGACTTTTGGCTACACCTTC. It codes for CASSQDRVQTFGYTF.

This clonotype came up a few times. The chain uses TRBV28 and TRBJ2-2, with D tentatively TRBD2 (6 bases). The germline V and J ends were trimmed by 2 bases and 4 bases, with 11 bases remaining between them. The CDR3 loop spans 15 amino acids. Per germline, CDR1 MDHEN and CDR2 SYDVKM. CDR3: CASSLAGIPTGELFF. The DNA of the CDR3 is TGTGCCAGCAGTTTAGCGGGGATACCCACCGGGGAGCTGTTTTTT.

This rearrangement joins TRBV13 to TRBJ2-7, with 10 nucleotides matching TRBD1. Germline V gives CDR1 PRHDT, CDR2 FYEKMQ (reference sequence). J lost 3 bases, V lost 4 bases, and 6 bases had no gene match. The length of the CDR3 is 15 residues. The CDR3 region has the DNA TGTGCCAGCAGCTACCGACAGGGGGCTTTCTACGAGCAGTACTTC. Amino acid sequence: CASSYRQGAFYEQYF. Together with reference TRBV13 and TRBJ2-7, the CDR3 gives the full variable domain: AAGVIQSPRHLIKEKRETATLKCYPIPRHDTVYWYQQGPGQDPQFLISFYEKMQSDKGSIPDRFSAQQFSDYHSELNMSSLELGDSALYFCASSYRQGAFYEQYFGPGTRLTVT.

This clonotype has a handful of counts. The chain is built from TRBV20-1 and TRBJ2-3, with 12 bases that match TRBD2. This CDR3 contains 13 residues. Germline CDR1 is DFQATT and CDR2 is SNEGSKA (reference sequence). After removal of 3 bases from V and 8 bases from J, the junction contained 3 bases not matched to a gene. CDR3 nucleotide sequence: TGCAGTGCTAGGACTAGCGGGAGTGTTACGCAGTATTTT. Translation: CSARTSGSVTQYF.

Note on this clonotype: This may stem from a read error, because a much larger clone lies one nucleotide away. As the CDR3 is not closed by the conserved phenylalanine or tryptophan, this likely results from a read error. The DNA is left out, because the CDR3 cannot be placed on it with certainty; the CDR3 is given as TCRdb lists it. The chain employs TRBV21-1 and TRBJ2-5; the D call of TRBD1 is as the table states it, not checked on the DNA. TRBV21-1 is marked as a pseudogene. The length of the CDR3 is 14 amino acids, counting both ends. The CDR3: CASSKVVREETQYS.

V and J are TRBV7-2 and TRBJ2-5; D gene ambiguous. CDR3 length: 12 amino acids. The V end was cut by 6 bases, the J end by 3 bases, with 8 bases between. Germline CDR1 reads SGHTA; CDR2 reads FQGNSA. The CDR3 region has the DNA TGTGCCAGCAGTTTCGCCGAAGAGACCCAGTACTTC. It yields the protein CASSFAEETQYF.

This clonotype was detected only once. A much larger clone sits a single nucleotide away, making a read error possible. This chain joins TRBV7-8 and TRBJ1-5; no firm D call. Germline CDR1 is SGHVS and CDR2 is FQNEAQ. Trimming stripped 5 bases from V and 7 bases from J, with 18 bases between. CDR3 length: 15 amino acids. The CDR3 here is CASSHEGRSRQPQHF. CDR3 nucleotides: TGTGCCAGCAGCCACGAGGGTAGGTCACGGCAGCCCCAGCATTTT.

This chain connects TRBV29-1 to TRBJ2-1; TRBD2 matches 13 bases. V dropped 7 bases and J dropped 7; count of bases not matched to a gene: 4. This CDR3 has 13 residues. Germline V gene sequence: CDR1 SQVTM, CDR2 ANQGSEA. The CDR3 DNA follows: TGCAGCGACACTAGCGGGAGGGGGAATGAGCAGTTCTTC. Translated: CSDTSGRGNEQFF.

The rearrangement uses TRBV2 and TRBJ1-1; 9 positions match TRBD1. The germline V gene encodes CDR1 SNHLY and CDR2 FYNNEI. The length of the CDR3 is 14 residues. The J segment lost 4 bases and the V segment lost 4 bases, leaving 4 bases of the junction unmatched. In DNA, the CDR3 is TGTGCCAGCAGTGGTTGGACAGGGGTCACTGAAGCTTTCTTT. This codes for CASSGWTGVTEAFF. Looking up the rest from reference TRBV2 and TRBJ1-1 gives the full variable domain: EPEVTQTPSHQVTQMGQEVILRCVPISNHLYFYWYRQILGQKVEFLVSFYNNEISEKSEIFDDQFSVERPDGSNFTLKIRSTKLEDSAMYFCASSGWTGVTEAFFGQGTRLTVV.

This clonotype was seen ten or more times. This chain links TRBV9 with TRBJ2-7; 9 bases align to TRBD2. The germline gives CDR1 SGDLS, CDR2 YYNGEE. The junction had 9 bases not matched to a gene; V was cut back by 2 bases and J by 0 bases. The CDR3 is 17 amino acids. CDR3 in DNA: TGTGCCAGCAGCGTCGATACCCCGACTAGCGGCTCCTACGAGCAGTACTTC. As protein: CASSVDTPTSGSYEQYF.

There are many counts of this clonotype. V usage is TRBV5-1 and J usage is TRBJ2-5, with D perhaps TRBD2 (6 bases). With 7 bases removed from V and 1 base from J, the gap between germline ends came to 14 bases. The CDR3 has 14 residues. Germline values: CDR1 SGHRS, CDR2 YFSETQ. The CDR3 reads CASGRPGLQETQYF. The CDR3 DNA sequence: TGCGCCAGCGGACGGCCGGGACTCCAAGAGACCCAGTACTTC.

This clonotype occurred a few times. The V and J genes are TRBV5-8 and TRBJ2-1; possible D gene TRBD2, 5 bases. Per germline, CDR1 SGHTS and CDR2 YDEGEE. This CDR3 contains 12 residues. Trimming took 4 bases from V and 7 from J, leaving 9 bases between them. The CDR3 nucleotides are TGTGCCAGCAGCACCCGCGGGAATGAGCAGTTCTTC. Residues: CASSTRGNEQFF.